The T cell receptor beta chain described here comes from a study of blood T cell repertoires in COVID-19. This table comes from immunoSEQ multiplex PCR, and its TCRdb copy is limited to in-frame clones, with some not included. Among 15,000 to 25,000 clones, 80% to 95% were seen once, and the ten largest hold approximately 4%. Trimming took off 0 bases at V and 3 bases at J, with 8 bases between the two ends. The CDR3 is made up of 14 amino acids. Germline CDR1 and CDR2: SGHRS and YFSETQ. The TCR was taken from a woman aged 50 to 60 with active COVID-19. The V gene is TRBV5-1, the J gene TRBJ2-3; a weak D match, TRBD1 (5 bases). Material for sequencing was peripheral blood. CDR3 nucleotides: TGCGCCAGCAGCTTGGGACAGCTTACAGATACGCAGTATTTT. This codes for CASSLGQLTDTQYF.